What follows is one TCR beta chain and its context. These data belong to a study of follicular helper T cells after annual influenza vaccination. Turning to the study itself: Days 0, 7 and 28 post-vaccination were the blood draw times.

Using immunoSEQ multiplex PCR, the repertoire was profiled, and TCRdb retains in-frame clones only, with some absent. The sample lists some 5,000 clones; 82% were seen once. The CDR3 loop spans 14 amino acids. With 5 bases clipped from V and 6 bases from J, the junction kept 5 bases outside the gene matches. Germline CDR1 reads SGHNT; CDR2 reads YYREEE (reference sequence). Time point here: 2015-2016 season, pre-vaccination. Before and after seasonal inactivated influenza vaccination, adults gave blood for sorting CD4 subsets for sequencing. Sequencing used CXCR5+ CD38- circulating T follicular helper cells from blood, obtained on the day of influenza vaccination. Subset in this sample: circulating Tfh, non-naive CD4+CXCR5+PD-1+ (ICOS+CD38+ or ICOS-CD38-). V is TRBV5-4 and J is TRBJ1-6; 7 bases fit TRBD1. This receptor was taken from an adult who received the influenza vaccine. The CDR3 loop is CASSSGQSNSPLHF. DNA of the CDR3: TGTGCCAGCAGTTCGGGACAGTCTAATTCACCCCTCCACTTT.